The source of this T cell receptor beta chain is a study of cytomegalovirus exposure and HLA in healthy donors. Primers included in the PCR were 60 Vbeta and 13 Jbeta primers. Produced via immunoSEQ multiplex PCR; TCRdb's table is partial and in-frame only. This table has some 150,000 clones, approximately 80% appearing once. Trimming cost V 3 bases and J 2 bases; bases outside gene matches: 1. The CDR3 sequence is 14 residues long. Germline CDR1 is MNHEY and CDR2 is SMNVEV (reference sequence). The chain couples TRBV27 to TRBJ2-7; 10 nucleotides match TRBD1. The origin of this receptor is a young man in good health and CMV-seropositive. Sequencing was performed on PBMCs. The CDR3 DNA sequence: TGTGCCAGCAGTTTGGGACAGGGGACCTACGAGCAGTACTTC. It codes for CASSLGQGTYEQYF.